This section outlines one T cell receptor (beta chain) sequence together with its context. Its target is not known. The data were produced by immunoSEQ multiplex PCR, yet TCRdb's version contains in-frame clones alone and is incomplete. The sample has tens of thousands of clones, approximately 72% seen once. The sample belongs to a study of OX40 agonist ivuxolimab in advanced cancers. The study sampled blood at baseline, cycle 4 day 1, and cycle 7 day 1. Germline V lookup: CDR1 SEHNR, CDR2 FQNEAQ (reference sequence). The CDR3 contains 16 residues. V dropped 1 base and J dropped 2 bases, with 9 bases sitting between them. Study findings and constraints: Mean expanded clone counts were higher in CD8+ than CD4+ T cells.

The source is an adult with an advanced solid tumor such as melanoma, head and neck, liver or kidney cancer. The chain carries TRBV7-9 and TRBJ2-6, with D possibly matching TRBD1 (5 bases). Sample: CD4+ or CD8+ T cells sorted from blood, taken in a trial of the OX40 agonist ivuxolimab. CDR3 coding DNA: TGTGCCAGCAGCTTAGGGTCAGGGACTGGGGCCAACGTCCTGACTTTC. Translating gives CASSLGSGTGANVLTF.